The clone carrying this T cell receptor (beta chain) was observed a few times. Other DNA sequences in this specimen translate into the identical CDR3. This specimen comes from a study of blood T cell repertoires in COVID-19. Turning to the study itself: Some COVID-19 samples were acute and others convalescent; all came from the United States, Italy and Spain. The cDNA or gDNA used as material had been derived from T cells, B-cell-depleted T cells, or PBMCs.

Source study methods: Reference gene primer amplification gave estimated nucleated cell counts. Libraries were prepared by immunoSEQ multiplex PCR; TCRdb keeps only in-frame clonotypes and omits some of them. The DNA was the basis for D and trimming; V, J and clone size are from that table. The sample lists 73,000 or so clones, 65% to 85% occurring once. The material sequenced was peripheral blood. This clonotype was obtained from a man over 45 with active COVID-19.

CDR3 coding DNA: TGTGCCAGCAGGACAGGGAGCAATCAGCCCCAGCATTTT. It yields the protein CASRTGSNQPQHF. The J gene is TRBJ1-5, the V gene TRBV12-3 or TRBV12-4; 7 positions match TRBD1. The CDR3 extends over 13 amino acids. The J segment lost 1 base and the V segment lost 6 bases, leaving 0 bases of the junction unmatched.